Below are 25 T cell receptor beta chains sequenced from a single sample in a study of OX40 agonist ivuxolimab in advanced cancers. The assay was immunoSEQ multiplex PCR, and TCRdb's table has in-frame clones only and misses some. The data show roughly 89,000 clones, around 84% seen once. The sequencing here drew on CD4+ or CD8+ T cells sorted from blood, taken in a trial of the OX40 agonist ivuxolimab. These receptors were obtained from an adult with an advanced solid tumor such as melanoma, head and neck, liver or kidney cancer.

The V call is TRBV14, the J call TRBJ1-1; D is undetermined. With 5 bases removed from V and 0 bases from J, the gap between germline ends came to 7 bases. The CDR3 has 13 residues. Germline-derived CDR1 and CDR2 are SGHDN and FVKESK. The CDR3 here is CASSSFMNTEAFF. Here the CDR3 DNA reads TGTGCCAGCAGCTCCTTCATGAACACTGAAGCTTTCTTT.

The genes are TRBV18 and TRBJ2-3; D possibly uses TRBD1 or TRBD2 (5 bases each). The length of the CDR3 is 17 residues. The germline V gene encodes CDR1 KGHSH and CDR2 LQKENI. Trimming removed 3 bases at V and 2 bases at J, with 18 bases between. The CDR3 loop reads CASSPSSQSGHTDTQYF. CDR3 coding DNA: TGTGCCAGCTCACCTTCATCCCAGAGCGGACACACAGATACGCAGTATTTT.

The chain joins TRBV19 to TRBJ2-6, with D hard to call. CDR1 is LNHDA and CDR2 is SQIVND in the germline V gene (reference sequence). The CDR3 totals 14 residues. Trimming removed 5 bases from V and 0 bases from J, with 5 bases in between. This CDR3 reads CASSPHSGANVLTF. The CDR3 nucleotides read TGTGCCAGTAGTCCCCACTCTGGGGCCAACGTCCTGACTTTC.

The chain uses TRBV21-1 and TRBJ2-1; TRBD2 is the table's D call, not checked against the DNA. TRBV21-1 has pseudogene status. The CDR3 extends over 16 amino acids. Here the CDR3 reads CASSLGLAGVGNEQFF. The CDR3 nucleotides read TGTGCCAGCAGCTTAGGCCTAGCGGGAGTAGGCAATGAGCAGTTCTTC.

The gene calls are TRBV2 and TRBJ2-1; D gene uncertain. The CDR3 runs to 15 residues. Germline V lookup: CDR1 SNHLY, CDR2 FYNNEI. Trimming cost V 3 bases and J 0 bases, with 9 bases left between them. The CDR3 DNA sequence: TGTGCCAGCAGTGATTCTCCGATCTCCTACAATGAGCAGTTCTTC. This encodes CASSDSPISYNEQFF.

The chain is built from TRBV7-8 and TRBJ2-3, with TRBD2 as a possible D gene (6 bases). V was cut by 4 bases and J by 4 bases, with 15 bases left in between. The V gene's germline CDR1 is SGHVS and CDR2 FQNEAQ. The CDR3 totals 15 residues. CDR3 in amino acids: CASSSKPSDADTQYF. CDR3 DNA: TGTGCCAGCAGCTCCAAGCCTAGCGACGCAGATACGCAGTATTTT.

The chain has TRBV5-4 and TRBJ2-5, with D perhaps matching TRBD1 (5 bases). Germline V gene sequence: CDR1 SGHNT, CDR2 YYREEE (reference sequence). This CDR3 has 12 residues. Trimming stripped 0 bases from V and 10 bases from J, with 10 bases between. The CDR3 DNA is TGTGCCAGCAGCTTGGCAGCCAGGGACCAGTACTTC. Translated: CASSLAARDQYF. Filled out from reference TRBV5-4 and TRBJ2-5, the complete variable domain reads ETGVTQSPTHLIKTRGQQVTLRCSSQSGHNTVSWYQQALGQGPQFIFQYYREEENGRGNFPPRFSGLQFPNYSSELNVNALELDDSALYLCASSLAARDQYFGPGTRLLVL.

This clone showed up just once. V is TRBV25-1 and J is TRBJ2-1; D remains ambiguous. The CDR3 totals 15 residues. Germline-derived CDR1 and CDR2 are MGHDK and SYGVNS. Between the trimmed V and J ends, which lost 9 bases and 2 bases, there was a span of 17 bases. DNA for the CDR3: TGTGCCAGTCAGGCGCTAGATTCCCCCTACAATGAGCAGTTCTTC. Translating gives CASQALDSPYNEQFF.

The rearrangement uses TRBV27 and TRBJ2-1; 8 bases are shared with TRBD1. Germline V gives CDR1 MNHEY, CDR2 SMNVEV (reference sequence). V lost 6 bases, J lost 9 bases, and 7 bases stayed unmatched. There are 13 residues in the CDR3. CDR3: CASSPYRGSEQFF. CDR3 nucleotides: TGTGCCAGCAGCCCCTACAGGGGGAGTGAGCAGTTCTTC.

The chain links TRBV5-1 to TRBJ1-4; D gene unclear. Germline V gives CDR1 SGHRS, CDR2 YFSETQ. Trimming left V 0 bases short and J 5 bases short, with 14 bases between. The CDR3 is 16 residues long. CDR3 DNA sequence: TGCGCCAGCAGCTTGGTTCGAAGTCGGAGCAATGAAAAACTGTTTTTT. Amino acids: CASSLVRSRSNEKLFF.

The chain employs TRBV29-1 and TRBJ2-2, with D unresolved. Germline V gene sequence: CDR1 SQVTM, CDR2 ANQGSEA. The V and J ends lost 5 bases and 0 bases respectively, with 10 bases between them. This CDR3 is built from 14 residues. The CDR3 region is CSVREVTNTGELFF. CDR3 DNA sequence: TGCAGCGTTCGTGAGGTCACGAACACCGGGGAGCTGTTTTTT.

The rearrangement links TRBV6-6 to TRBJ2-7; 7 bases match TRBD1. This CDR3 contains 15 residues. Germline-derived CDR1 and CDR2 are MNHNY and SVGAGI (reference sequence). The V segment lost 0 bases and the J segment 6 bases; nucleotides outside the gene matches: 8. CDR3: CASSYSNRGASEQYF. The CDR3 region has the DNA TGTGCCAGCAGTTACTCGAACAGGGGAGCGAGCGAGCAGTACTTC.

The chain recombines TRBV19 with TRBJ2-7; 7 positions agree with TRBD2. V gave up 1 base and J gave up 2 bases; unmatched junction bases: 5. The CDR3 covers 15 residues. Per germline, CDR1 LNHDA and CDR2 SQIVND (reference sequence). The CDR3 region is CASSIGLAAPYEQYF. The CDR3, as DNA: TGTGCCAGTAGTATAGGTCTAGCGGCACCCTACGAGCAGTACTTC.

The V call is TRBV29-1, the J call TRBJ2-1; 7 bases line up with TRBD2. The CDR3 consists of 16 residues. Germline V lookup: CDR1 SQVTM, CDR2 ANQGSEA. V was clipped by 0 bases and J by 1 base; unmatched bases: 6. CDR3 region: CSVEDLAGASYNEQFF. In nucleotides, the CDR3 is TGCAGCGTTGAAGATCTCGCGGGAGCTTCCTACAATGAGCAGTTCTTC.

A note on this clone: A read error may produce the germline difference seen at one junction end. The chain uses TRBV7-9 and TRBJ2-1; D is perhaps TRBD2 (6 bases). The CDR3 totals 14 residues. Germline V CDR1 and CDR2: SEHNR, FQNEAQ (reference sequence). In nucleotides, the CDR3 is TGTGCCAGCAGCTTAGTGTCGGGACTCCCAATATACCTCTTC. Encoded protein: CASSLVSGLPIYLF.

The chain is built from TRBV7-3 and TRBJ2-2; D not certain. CDR1 is SGHTA and CDR2 is FQGTGA in the germline V gene. V lost 5 bases and J lost 0, with 7 bases in between. This CDR3 has 14 amino acids. The chain's CDR3 is CASSHRPNTGELFF. Here the CDR3 DNA reads TGTGCCAGCAGCCACCGCCCGAACACCGGGGAGCTGTTTTTT.

The genes are TRBV18 and TRBJ2-1, with D tentatively TRBD2 (5 bases). The V and J ends lost 5 bases and 3 bases respectively, with 14 bases between them. There are 15 residues in the CDR3. Per the germline V gene, CDR1 is KGHSH and CDR2 is LQKENI. The CDR3: CASSTGGSDYNEQFF. The CDR3, as DNA: TGTGCCAGCTCAACCGGTGGTAGCGACTACAATGAGCAGTTCTTC.

The table lists this clone with a count of one. CDR3 protein: CASRRTDNSPLHF. The CDR3 DNA reads TGTGCCAGCAGACGGACAGATAATTCACCCCTCCACTTT. V and J are TRBV6-5 and TRBJ1-6, with a tentative D call TRBD1 (6 bases). Germline V gene data show CDR1 as MNHEY and CDR2 as SVGAGI. CDR3 length: 13 residues. V dropped 6 bases and J dropped 5 bases, with 8 bases sitting between them.

The rearrangement uses TRBV18 and TRBJ1-2; a weak D match, TRBD1 (6 bases). CDR3 size: 16 residues. Germline values: CDR1 KGHSH, CDR2 LQKENI. The V end lost 0 bases, the J end lost 8 bases, and 19 bases lay between the germline ends. The CDR3 here is CASSPPDTKGGLGYTF. The CDR3 DNA reads as TGTGCCAGCTCACCACCGGATACGAAGGGGGGTTTAGGCTACACCTTC.

The chain joins TRBV7-3 to TRBJ1-2, with 7 nucleotides matching TRBD1. With 5 bases clipped from V and 8 bases from J, the junction kept 8 bases outside the gene matches. The germline V gene has CDR1 SGHTA and CDR2 FQGTGA. CDR3 length: 13 amino acids. In DNA form, the CDR3 reads TGTGCCAGCAGCCTTGACAGGGTCGTAGGCTACACCTTC. Protein sequence: CASSLDRVVGYTF.

The rearrangement uses TRBV5-6 and TRBJ2-1; TRBD2 aligns across 10 bases. Germline assignment: CDR1 SGHDT and CDR2 YYEEEE. This CDR3 contains 15 residues. J lost 4 bases, V lost 8 bases, and 9 bases had no gene match. DNA of the CDR3: TGTGCCAGTACAGCCACTAGCGGGGATTACAATGAGCAGTTCTTC. As protein: CASTATSGDYNEQFF.

DNA of the CDR3: TGTGCCAGCAGCCATAATGCAGGGGGCTTGAACACCATATATTTT. It codes for CASSHNAGGLNTIYF. This chain connects TRBV14 to TRBJ1-3; 8 bases fit TRBD1. V lost 3 bases, J lost 7 bases, and 8 bases stayed unmatched. Looked up from germline, CDR1 is SGHDN and CDR2 is FVKESK. The CDR3 length is 15 residues.

The chain couples TRBV7-9 to TRBJ2-7; TRBD2 matches 7 bases. With V trimmed by 8 bases and J by 5 bases, 12 bases remained unmatched. The CDR3 is 14 amino acids. The germline V gene encodes CDR1 SEHNR and CDR2 FQNEAQ (reference sequence). The CDR3 bases are TGTGCCAGCGGTTACGGGAGGCCAGGGAACGAGCAGTACTTC. Protein: CASGYGRPGNEQYF.

CDR3 nucleotide sequence: TGTGCCAGCAGTTCGCCCGGACTCCTCAATGAGCAGTTCTTC. Translated, it gives CASSSPGLLNEQFF. The genes are TRBV5-4 and TRBJ2-1; TRBD2 might be the D (5 bases). Germline values: CDR1 SGHNT, CDR2 YYREEE (reference sequence). The CDR3 consists of 14 residues. With 5 bases removed from V and 6 bases from J, the gap between germline ends came to 15 bases. Together with reference TRBV5-4 and TRBJ2-1, the CDR3 gives the full variable domain: ETGVTQSPTHLIKTRGQQVTLRCSSQSGHNTVSWYQQALGQGPQFIFQYYREEENGRGNFPPRFSGLQFPNYSSELNVNALELDDSALYLCASSSPGLLNEQFFGPGTRLTVL.

V and J are TRBV1 and TRBJ2-7; no check of the table's D call, TRBD2, against the DNA was made. TRBV1 is shown as a pseudogene. The CDR3 has 24 amino acids. For the CDR3, the DNA is TGCACCAGCAGCCAAGACAGCCCGGTGACTAGCGGGAGATCCCTCATCCCGAGCTCCTACGAGCAGTACTTC. Protein: CTSSQDSPVTSGRSLIPSSYEQYF.